This TCR beta chain was sequenced during a study of response to subunit inactivated influenza vaccine. CDR3 length: 16 amino acids. Trimming removed 6 bases from V and 11 bases from J, with 26 bases in between. One entry per CDR3 protein results from TCRdb running MiXCR on the RT-PCR reads. The top ten hold more than 10% of the sample, which has about half a million distinct CDR3 sequences, 9.5% to 12% seen once. Study results and limitations: It was suggested by the authors that few new T cells are recruited by each seasonal influenza vaccination.

This clonotype was seen only a few times. Its antigen is currently unknown. V and J are TRBV12-3 or TRBV12-4 and TRBJ1-5, with TRBD1 as a possible D gene (6 bases). The sample here was PBMCs from blood, taken about 40 days after vaccination. The sequence came from a man in his fifties who received an inactivated influenza vaccine. CDR3 bases: TGTGCCAGCAGCCCGACTAACAGGGTCCCAATTCTAGCCCAGCATTTT. This translates into CASSPTNRVPILAQHF.